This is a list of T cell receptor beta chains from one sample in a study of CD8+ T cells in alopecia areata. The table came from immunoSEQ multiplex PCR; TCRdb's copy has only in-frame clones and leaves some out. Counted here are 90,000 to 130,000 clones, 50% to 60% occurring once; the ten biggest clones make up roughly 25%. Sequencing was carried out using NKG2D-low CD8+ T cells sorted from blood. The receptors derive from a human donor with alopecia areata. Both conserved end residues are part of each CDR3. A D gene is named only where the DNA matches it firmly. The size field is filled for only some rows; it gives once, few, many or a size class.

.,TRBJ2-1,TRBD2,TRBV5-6,CASSRGLAGRYNEQFF,TGTGCCAGCAGCCGCGGACTAGCGGGACGCTACAATGAGCAGTTCTTC
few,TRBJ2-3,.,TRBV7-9,CATNLPVTDTQYF,TGTGCAACCAACCTCCCAGTAACAGATACGCAGTATTTT
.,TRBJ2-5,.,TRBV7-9,CASSLANYLGETQYF,TGTGCCAGCAGCTTAGCGAACTACCTTGGGGAGACCCAGTACTTC
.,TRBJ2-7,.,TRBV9,CASSDDRETSSYEQYF,TGTGCCAGCAGCGACGACAGGGAGACTAGCTCCTACGAGCAGTACTTC
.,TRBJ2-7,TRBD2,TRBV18,CASSPGGQRDLYEQYF,TGTGCCAGCTCACCCGGAGGGCAGCGGGATCTTTACGAGCAGTACTTC
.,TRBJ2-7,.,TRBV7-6,CASSLAGSEQYF,TGTGCCAGCAGCTTAGCCGGAAGTGAGCAGTACTTC
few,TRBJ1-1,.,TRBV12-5,CASGLTRDTEAFF,TGTGCTAGTGGTTTGACCCGGGACACTGAAGCTTTCTTT
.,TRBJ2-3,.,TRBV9,CASSVEGKTQYF,TGTGCCAGCAGCGTGGAGGGCAAAACGCAGTATTTT
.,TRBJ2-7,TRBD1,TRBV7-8,CASSRTEGAIPYEQYF,TGTGCCAGCAGCAGGACTGAGGGGGCGATTCCCTACGAGCAGTACTTC
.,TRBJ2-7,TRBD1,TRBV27,CASSLKWTGEQYF,TGTGCCAGCAGTTTAAAGTGGACAGGCGAGCAGTACTTC
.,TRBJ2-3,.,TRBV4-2,CASSQDLAEWIPDTQYF,TGTGCCAGCAGCCAAGATCTGGCGGAGTGGATACCAGATACGCAGTATTTT
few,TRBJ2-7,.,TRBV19,CASSIVAGSVYEQYF,TGTGCCAGTAGTATAGTGGCGGGAAGCGTCTACGAGCAGTACTTC
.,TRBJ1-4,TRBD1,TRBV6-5,CASSYGTGNGVLFF,TGTGCCAGCAGTTACGGGACAGGCAATGGGGTACTGTTTTTT
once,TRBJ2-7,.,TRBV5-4,CASSLGSRQLVSGEQYF,TGTGCCAGCAGCTTGGGGTCCCGCCAGTTGGTTTCGGGTGAGCAGTACTTC
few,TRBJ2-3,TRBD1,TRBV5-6,CASRHDRAPNTDTQYF,TGTGCCAGCAGACACGACAGGGCTCCTAACACAGATACGCAGTATTTT
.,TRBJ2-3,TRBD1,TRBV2,CATESPDRGPITDTQYF,TGTGCCACCGAGTCCCCCGACAGGGGCCCTATCACAGATACGCAGTATTTT
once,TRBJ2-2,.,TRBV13,CASSLAGVQGDTGELFF,TGTGCCAGCAGCTTAGCGGGAGTACAGGGTGACACCGGGGAGCTGTTTTTT
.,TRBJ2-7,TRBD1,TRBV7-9,CASSPGGQGAYEQYF,TGTGCCAGCAGCCCAGGGGGACAGGGGGCCTACGAGCAGTACTTC
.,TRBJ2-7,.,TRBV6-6,CASSSTGGGVNEQYF,TGTGCCAGCAGTTCCACAGGTGGGGGCGTCAACGAGCAGTACTTC
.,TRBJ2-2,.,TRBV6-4,CASSDNSVPTGELFF,TGTGCCAGCAGTGATAATAGCGTTCCCACCGGGGAGCTGTTTTTT
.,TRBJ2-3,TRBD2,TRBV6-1,CASSEFGGRAVEDTQYF,TGTGCCAGCAGTGAATTTGGCGGGAGGGCCGTCGAGGATACGCAGTATTTT
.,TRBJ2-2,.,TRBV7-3,CASSFRTGELFF,TGTGCCAGCAGCTTCCGGACCGGGGAGCTGTTTTTT
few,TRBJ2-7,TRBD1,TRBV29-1,CSVLGYGTAAYEQYF,TGCAGCGTCCTCGGATACGGGACAGCCGCCTACGAGCAGTACTTC
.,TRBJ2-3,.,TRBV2,CASSSWGSPNSDTQYF,TGTGCCAGCAGTTCTTGGGGGTCTCCGAACTCGGATACGCAGTATTTT
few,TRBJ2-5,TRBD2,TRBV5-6,CASSLGVGAGETQYF,TGTGCCAGCAGCTTGGGTGTCGGAGCGGGGGAGACCCAGTACTTC
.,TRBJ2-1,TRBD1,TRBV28,CASSQGQGAYLGEQFF,TGTGCCAGCAGTCAAGGACAGGGGGCGTATCTTGGAGAGCAGTTCTTC
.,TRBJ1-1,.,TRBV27,CASSKGQNTEAFF,TGTGCCAGCAGTAAGGGCCAGAACACTGAAGCTTTCTTT
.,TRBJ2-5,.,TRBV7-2,CASSRSNLLEQETQYF,TGTGCCAGCAGCCGCTCCAACCTTCTGGAGCAAGAGACCCAGTACTTC
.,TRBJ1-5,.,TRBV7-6,CASSSANQPQHF,TGTGCCAGCAGCTCAGCCAATCAGCCCCAGCATTTT
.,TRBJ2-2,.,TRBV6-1,CAGIGGLTGELFF,TGTGCCGGGATCGGGGGATTAACCGGGGAGCTGTTTTTT
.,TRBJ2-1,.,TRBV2,CASSGGGGRHNEQFF,TGTGCCAGCAGTGGCGGTGGGGGCCGTCACAATGAGCAGTTCTTC
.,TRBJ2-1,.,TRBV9,CASCPGGPSSYNEQFF,TGTGCCAGCTGCCCTGGGGGGCCGAGCTCCTACAATGAGCAGTTCTTC
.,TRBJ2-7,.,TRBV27,CASRTVGADYEQYF,TGTGCCAGCAGGACAGTTGGCGCCGACTACGAGCAGTACTTC
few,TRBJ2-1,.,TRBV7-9,CASSFAGREQFF,TGTGCCAGCAGCTTTGCCGGACGTGAGCAGTTCTTC
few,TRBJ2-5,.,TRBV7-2,CASSRPPGLHLETQYF,TGTGCCAGCAGTCGGCCCCCAGGGCTACATTTGGAGACCCAGTACTTC
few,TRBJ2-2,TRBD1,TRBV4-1,CASSQISTGGTGELFF,TGCGCCAGCAGCCAAATTTCGACAGGGGGCACCGGGGAGCTGTTTTTT
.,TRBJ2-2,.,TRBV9,CASSVKGLNTGELFF,TGTGCCAGCAGCGTAAAAGGGCTGAACACCGGGGAGCTGTTTTTT
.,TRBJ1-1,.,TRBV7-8,CASSLSAANTEAFF,TGTGCCAGCAGCTTATCGGCGGCAAACACTGAAGCTTTCTTT
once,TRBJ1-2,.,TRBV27,CASSLSQGNYGYTF,TGTGCCAGCAGTTTATCCCAGGGTAACTATGGCTACACCTTC
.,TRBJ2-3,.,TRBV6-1,CASSESLYRSTDTQYF,TGTGCCAGCAGTGAATCCCTCTACAGGAGCACAGATACGCAGTATTTT
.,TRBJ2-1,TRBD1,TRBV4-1,CASRAGGVSLNEQFF,TGCGCCAGCAGAGCAGGGGGAGTGAGTCTTAATGAGCAGTTCTTC
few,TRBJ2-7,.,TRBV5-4,CASSLEQDYEQYF,TGTGCCAGCAGCTTGGAACAGGATTACGAGCAGTACTTC
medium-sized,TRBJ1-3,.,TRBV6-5,CASRSPSGNTIYF,TGTGCCAGCAGATCCCCCTCTGGAAACACCATATATTTT
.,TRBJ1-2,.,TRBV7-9,CASVKGRGGPYGYTF,TGTGCCAGCGTAAAGGGACGAGGAGGCCCCTATGGCTACACCTTC
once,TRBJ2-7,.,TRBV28,CASSLGIEQYF,TGTGCCAGCAGTTTGGGGATAGAGCAGTACTTC
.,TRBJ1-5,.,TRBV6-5,CASGREGNQPQHF,TGTGCCAGCGGTAGGGAAGGCAATCAGCCCCAGCATTTT
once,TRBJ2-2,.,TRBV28,CACSSRLNTGELFF,TGTGCCTGCAGCAGCCGATTGAACACCGGGGAGCTGTTTTTT
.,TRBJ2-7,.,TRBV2,CASNFGVQGPYEQYF,TGTGCCAGCAACTTTGGGGTACAGGGCCCCTACGAGCAGTACTTC
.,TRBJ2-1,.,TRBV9,CASSVEADSPNEQFF,TGTGCCAGCAGCGTAGAAGCGGACTCACCCAATGAGCAGTTCTTC
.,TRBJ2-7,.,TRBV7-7,CASSPTDGEQYF,TGTGCTAGCAGCCCTACGGACGGCGAGCAGTACTTC